A selection of T cell receptor beta chains follows, all from one sample in a study of T cell repertoires in cytomegalovirus infection. TCRdb redid the calling of the reads with MiXCR, one entry per CDR3 protein. The sample carries fewer than 700,000 distinct CDR3 sequences, around 24% recorded once. The specimen was CD8+ T cells from PBMCs. The receptors stem from a human donor in good health (CMV status not recorded). Some clones in this sample may be carry-over from other donors' samples. CDR3s include the opening cysteine and the closing phenylalanine or tryptophan. A D gene is named only where the DNA matches it firmly. A clone size is listed for some rows: how often the clone was seen (once, few, many), or a class if it is expanded.

clone size: many
D gene: .
J gene: TRBJ2-3
V gene: TRBV7-6
CDR3 protein: CASSVLRERADTQYF
CDR3 DNA: TGTGCCAGCAGCGTCCTCAGGGAAAGGGCAGATACGCAGTATTTT

clone size: few
D gene: .
J gene: TRBJ2-1
V gene: TRBV12-3/TRBV12-4
CDR3 protein: CASSSGRVEQFF
CDR3 DNA: TGTGCCAGCAGTTCCGGCAGAGTGGAGCAGTTCTTC

clone size: many
D gene: .
J gene: TRBJ2-6
V gene: TRBV28
CDR3 protein: CASSSQGANVLTF
CDR3 DNA: TGTGCCAGCAGTTCCCAAGGGGCCAACGTCCTGACTTTC

clone size: .
D gene: TRBD2
J gene: TRBJ2-5
V gene: TRBV20-1
CDR3 protein: CSFLGTSGAWLSQETQYF
CDR3 DNA: TGCAGTTTCCTGGGGACTAGCGGGGCCTGGCTTTCCCAAGAGACCCAGTACTTC

clone size: .
D gene: TRBD2
J gene: TRBJ2-2
V gene: TRBV5-6
CDR3 protein: CASSFPGGLGNTGELFF
CDR3 DNA: TGTGCCAGCAGCTTCCCGGGGGGGCTTGGGAACACCGGGGAGCTGTTTTTT

clone size: many
D gene: .
J gene: TRBJ2-2
V gene: TRBV27
CDR3 protein: CASSLSTPYPGGNTGELFF
CDR3 DNA: TGTGCCAGCAGTTTATCGACCCCCTATCCCGGGGGGAACACCGGGGAGCTGTTTTTT

clone size: .
D gene: TRBD1
J gene: TRBJ1-1
V gene: TRBV20-1
CDR3 protein: CSAARTGRGTEAFF
CDR3 DNA: TGCAGTGCAGCTCGGACAGGGCGCGGCACTGAAGCTTTCTTT

clone size: many
D gene: .
J gene: TRBJ2-7
V gene: TRBV7-6
CDR3 protein: CASSLEVGQAYYEQYF
CDR3 DNA: TGTGCCAGCAGCTTAGAAGTAGGGCAGGCCTACTACGAGCAGTACTTC

clone size: .
D gene: .
J gene: TRBJ1-1
V gene: TRBV28
CDR3 protein: CASSLGWGGVGTEAFF
CDR3 DNA: TGTGCCAGCAGTTTGGGGTGGGGTGGCGTTGGGACTGAAGCTTTCTTT

clone size: few
D gene: .
J gene: TRBJ1-1
V gene: TRBV29-1
CDR3 protein: CSVWEGPVNTEAFF
CDR3 DNA: TGCAGCGTCTGGGAGGGTCCAGTGAACACTGAAGCTTTCTTT

clone size: many
D gene: .
J gene: TRBJ1-2
V gene: TRBV7-2
CDR3 protein: CASSLGVYDALDYGYTF
CDR3 DNA: TGTGCCAGCAGCTTAGGGGTCTATGACGCTCTCGACTATGGCTACACCTTC

clone size: .
D gene: TRBD2
J gene: TRBJ2-3
V gene: TRBV29-1
CDR3 protein: CSVAGTSGVTDTQYF
CDR3 DNA: TGCAGCGTCGCCGGGACTAGCGGAGTAACAGATACGCAGTATTTT

clone size: many
D gene: TRBD2
J gene: TRBJ2-1
V gene: TRBV7-6
CDR3 protein: CASSARSGGLYNEQFF
CDR3 DNA: TGTGCCAGCAGCGCGAGGAGCGGGGGCCTCTACAATGAGCAGTTCTTC

clone size: .
D gene: .
J gene: TRBJ2-4
V gene: TRBV27
CDR3 protein: CASFNRDIQYF
CDR3 DNA: TGTGCCAGCTTTAATAGGGATATTCAGTACTTC

clone size: few
D gene: TRBD1
J gene: TRBJ1-1
V gene: TRBV7-9
CDR3 protein: CATLGGQGLSEAFF
CDR3 DNA: TGTGCCACACTCGGGGGACAGGGGCTTTCTGAAGCTTTCTTT

clone size: .
D gene: .
J gene: TRBJ2-5
V gene: TRBV29-1
CDR3 protein: CSVVQGDETQYF
CDR3 DNA: TGCAGCGTTGTACAGGGAGACGAGACCCAGTACTTC

clone size: many
D gene: .
J gene: TRBJ2-7
V gene: TRBV6-2/TRBV6-3
CDR3 protein: CASRPRDGLYEQYF
CDR3 DNA: TGTGCCAGCAGACCCCGGGACGGTCTCTACGAGCAGTACTTC

clone size: .
D gene: .
J gene: TRBJ1-2
V gene: TRBV6-6
CDR3 protein: CASSPFSDYGYTF
CDR3 DNA: TGTGCCAGCAGCCCCTTCAGTGACTATGGCTACACCTTC

clone size: few
D gene: .
J gene: TRBJ1-1
V gene: TRBV28
CDR3 protein: CASSLSRRGFTEAFF
CDR3 DNA: TGTGCCAGCAGTTTGTCGCGGAGGGGGTTCACTGAAGCTTTCTTT

clone size: .
D gene: .
J gene: TRBJ2-2
V gene: TRBV5-1
CDR3 protein: CASSLGGSRELFF
CDR3 DNA: TGCGCCAGCAGCTTGGGCGGATCCAGGGAGCTGTTTTTT

clone size: .
D gene: TRBD1
J gene: TRBJ2-1
V gene: TRBV7-2
CDR3 protein: CASRRGTGSEQFF
CDR3 DNA: TGTGCCAGCAGGCGAGGGACAGGGAGTGAGCAGTTCTTC

clone size: few
D gene: TRBD1
J gene: TRBJ2-4
V gene: TRBV14
CDR3 protein: CASSQEFSLDRAKNIQYF
CDR3 DNA: TGTGCCAGCAGCCAAGAATTTTCCTTGGACAGGGCCAAAAACATTCAGTACTTC

clone size: many
D gene: TRBD2
J gene: TRBJ2-5
V gene: TRBV7-9
CDR3 protein: CASSPDLGLVSQETQYF
CDR3 DNA: TGTGCCAGCAGCCCTGACCTGGGACTAGTGTCTCAAGAGACCCAGTACTTC

clone size: .
D gene: .
J gene: TRBJ2-3
V gene: TRBV24-1
CDR3 protein: CATSDTGDTQYF
CDR3 DNA: TGTGCCACCAGTGATACTGGTGATACGCAGTATTTT

clone size: few
D gene: .
J gene: TRBJ1-1
V gene: TRBV11-3
CDR3 protein: CASSLGGNQAFF
CDR3 DNA: TGTGCCAGCAGCTTGGGGGGGAACCAAGCTTTCTTT

clone size: .
D gene: TRBD1
J gene: TRBJ2-1
V gene: TRBV6-6
CDR3 protein: CASSYFYGTGVNNEQFF
CDR3 DNA: TGTGCCAGCAGTTACTTTTACGGGACAGGGGTTAACAATGAGCAGTTCTTC

clone size: .
D gene: .
J gene: TRBJ1-2
V gene: TRBV20-1
CDR3 protein: CSASGWNRYGYTF
CDR3 DNA: TGCAGTGCTTCAGGGTGGAATCGCTATGGCTACACCTTC

clone size: few
D gene: .
J gene: TRBJ2-5
V gene: TRBV19
CDR3 protein: CASGHWGQETQYF
CDR3 DNA: TGTGCCTCGGGACATTGGGGCCAAGAGACCCAGTACTTC

clone size: few
D gene: TRBD2
J gene: TRBJ2-1
V gene: TRBV20-1
CDR3 protein: CSARDRRLAGIYEQFF
CDR3 DNA: TGCAGTGCTAGAGATCGAAGGCTAGCGGGGATATATGAGCAGTTCTTC

clone size: .
D gene: TRBD1
J gene: TRBJ1-2
V gene: TRBV29-1
CDR3 protein: CSVEDRGDGYTF
CDR3 DNA: TGCAGCGTGGAGGACAGGGGAGATGGCTACACCTTC

clone size: .
D gene: TRBD1
J gene: TRBJ2-7
V gene: TRBV20-1
CDR3 protein: CSARGRGQLEQYF
CDR3 DNA: TGCAGTGCTAGAGGCAGGGGGCAACTAGAGCAGTACTTC

clone size: few
D gene: TRBD2
J gene: TRBJ2-7
V gene: TRBV7-8
CDR3 protein: CASSPSQAVSGGYEQYF
CDR3 DNA: TGTGCCAGCAGCCCCAGTCAGGCGGTTAGCGGGGGCTACGAGCAGTACTTC

clone size: .
D gene: .
J gene: TRBJ1-1
V gene: TRBV28
CDR3 protein: CASEGGSVGTEAFF
CDR3 DNA: TGTGCCAGCGAAGGAGGGAGTGTTGGCACTGAAGCTTTCTTT

clone size: many
D gene: .
J gene: TRBJ2-4
V gene: TRBV7-2
CDR3 protein: CASSLGAGLNIQYF
CDR3 DNA: TGTGCCAGCAGCTTAGGTGCAGGGCTAAACATTCAGTACTTC

clone size: many
D gene: TRBD1
J gene: TRBJ2-2
V gene: TRBV7-6
CDR3 protein: CASSKTADRGHGELFF
CDR3 DNA: TGTGCCAGCAGCAAAACCGCAGACAGGGGGCACGGGGAGCTGTTTTTT

clone size: many
D gene: .
J gene: TRBJ2-3
V gene: TRBV7-8
CDR3 protein: CASSLEAGPADTQYF
CDR3 DNA: TGTGCCAGCAGCTTAGAAGCTGGCCCCGCGGATACGCAGTATTTT

clone size: many
D gene: TRBD2
J gene: TRBJ2-1
V gene: TRBV6-5
CDR3 protein: CASSQLAGMNNEQFF
CDR3 DNA: TGTGCCAGCAGTCAACTAGCGGGGATGAACAATGAGCAGTTCTTC

clone size: few
D gene: .
J gene: TRBJ2-7
V gene: TRBV28
CDR3 protein: CASSPRRRASYEQYF
CDR3 DNA: TGTGCCAGCAGTCCAAGAAGACGGGCTTCCTACGAGCAGTACTTC

clone size: many
D gene: .
J gene: TRBJ2-1
V gene: TRBV7-7
CDR3 protein: CASSSGPRDNEQFF
CDR3 DNA: TGTGCTAGCAGCTCGGGGCCGAGGGACAATGAGCAGTTCTTC

clone size: few
D gene: TRBD2
J gene: TRBJ2-3
V gene: TRBV20-1
CDR3 protein: CSASFADSLLVAGGPSDTQYF
CDR3 DNA: TGCAGTGCTAGCTTCGCGGACAGCCTATTGGTAGCGGGGGGGCCCTCAGATACGCAGTATTTT

clone size: few
D gene: .
J gene: TRBJ1-2
V gene: TRBV7-9
CDR3 protein: CASSLEDSRLANYGYTF
CDR3 DNA: TGTGCCAGCAGCTTAGAAGACAGCAGGCTAGCTAACTATGGCTACACCTTC

clone size: .
D gene: TRBD1
J gene: TRBJ2-3
V gene: TRBV28
CDR3 protein: CASSLEYRGAQSEESDTQYF
CDR3 DNA: TGTGCCAGCAGTTTAGAATACAGGGGGGCCCAGTCGGAGGAATCGGATACGCAGTATTTT

clone size: .
D gene: .
J gene: TRBJ1-1
V gene: TRBV19
CDR3 protein: CASSIASGGTEAFF
CDR3 DNA: TGTGCCAGTAGTATAGCGTCAGGAGGCACTGAAGCTTTCTTT

clone size: .
D gene: TRBD2
J gene: TRBJ2-1
V gene: TRBV27
CDR3 protein: CASTTIGTSGYNEQFF
CDR3 DNA: TGTGCCAGCACAACAATCGGGACTAGCGGCTACAATGAGCAGTTCTTC